This passage covers 32 T cell receptor beta chains from one sample sequenced in a study of blood T cell repertoires in COVID-19. The table came from immunoSEQ multiplex PCR; TCRdb's copy has only in-frame clones and leaves some out. The sample holds some 91,000 clones, about nine tenths seen once. Sequencing was carried out using peripheral blood. The source of these receptors is a man aged 60 to 69 with acute or convalescent COVID-19.

The CDR3 nucleotides read TGTGCCAGCAGTGAGAGCGGGAGCTCTGGAAACACCATATATTTT. This sequence encodes CASSESGSSGNTIYF. This sequence joins TRBV2 and TRBJ1-3; D uncertain. Germline values: CDR1 SNHLY, CDR2 FYNNEI. Trimming pared 3 bases from V and 0 bases from J, leaving 9 bases between. The CDR3 has 15 residues.

The V gene is TRBV6-5, the J gene TRBJ2-2, with TRBD2 as a possible D gene (5 bases). Germline-derived CDR1 and CDR2 are MNHEY and SVGAGI. CDR3 length equals 15 residues. Trimming pared 0 bases from V and 6 bases from J, leaving 11 bases between. CDR3 DNA sequence: TGTGCCAGCAGTTACTCGCGGGCAGATCCCGGGGAGCTGTTTTTT. Its translation: CASSYSRADPGELFF.

This chain joins TRBV11-2 and TRBJ1-2; no definite D call. The CDR3 spans 15 residues. The V gene's germline CDR1 is SGHAT and CDR2 FQNNGV. The ends were cut back, 1 base at V and 5 bases at J, with 14 bases in the middle. CDR3 region: CASSLAAVPIYGYTF. DNA for the CDR3: TGTGCCAGCAGCTTAGCGGCGGTTCCGATATATGGCTACACCTTC.

The chain couples TRBV4-1 to TRBJ1-6; TRBD1 agrees at 10 bases. CDR3 length equals 16 residues. Germline V gene lookup returns CDR1 MGHRA and CDR2 YSYEKL. J was trimmed by 10 bases and V by 4 bases; bases with no gene match: 10. CDR3 region: CASSRNPGQGNSPLHF. In DNA, the CDR3 is TGCGCCAGCAGCCGGAACCCGGGACAGGGGAACTCACCCCTCCACTTT.

This clone was seen only a few times. The chain couples TRBV5-4 to TRBJ1-1; 7 nucleotides align to TRBD1. V shed 0 bases and J 10 bases; nucleotides not matched to a gene: 3. The CDR3 extends over 12 amino acids. The germline V gene has CDR1 SGHNT and CDR2 YYREEE (reference sequence). CDR3 nucleotide sequence: TGTGCCAGCAGCTTGGGACAGGGATCAGCTTTCTTT. Protein: CASSLGQGSAFF.

The rearrangement links TRBV2 to TRBJ1-5, with D hard to call. The CDR3 covers 14 residues. Trimming took 3 bases from V and 7 from J, leaving 13 bases between them. Per the germline V gene, CDR1 is SNHLY and CDR2 is FYNNEI. CDR3 protein: CASSDRGGWQPQHF. CDR3 bases: TGTGCCAGCAGTGACCGGGGAGGTTGGCAGCCCCAGCATTTT.

The rearrangement joins TRBV6-2 or TRBV6-3 to TRBJ1-1, with a possible D match to TRBD1 (5 bases). Germline loops: CDR1 MNHEY, CDR2 SVGEGT. The CDR3 contains 13 residues. The V end was cut by 5 bases, the J end by 5 bases, with 12 bases between. In DNA form, the CDR3 reads TGTGCCAGCAGTCAGGCGGGGCAAACTGAAGCTTTCTTT. Protein sequence: CASSQAGQTEAFF.

The rearrangement joins TRBV30 to TRBJ1-6; no clear D. The CDR3 sequence is 13 residues long. CDR1 is GTSNPN, CDR2 SVGIG, per germline (reference sequence). Trimming removed 0 bases at V and 9 bases at J, with 9 bases between. DNA of the CDR3: TGTGCCTGGAGTGTAACCGAGGGTTCACCCCTCCACTTT. Translation: CAWSVTEGSPLHF.

The CDR3 loop reads CASSLEGTGGSGYTF. In DNA, the CDR3 is TGTGCCAGCAGCTTAGAGGGGACAGGGGGAAGTGGCTACACCTTC. The rearrangement joins TRBV7-2 to TRBJ1-2; 11 positions match TRBD1. The V and J ends lost 1 base and 7 bases, in that order; junction bases with no gene match: 5. Germline CDR1 reads SGHTA; CDR2 reads FQGNSA. CDR3 length: 15 residues.

The V and J genes are TRBV25-1 and TRBJ1-6; a possible D gene is TRBD1 (6 bases). Germline loops: CDR1 MGHDK, CDR2 SYGVNS. The CDR3 extends over 15 amino acids. V lost 3 bases and J 9 bases, leaving 15 bases between the germline ends. CDR3 nucleotide sequence: TGTGCCAGCAGTGATCCAGGGGCCTACGGTTCACCCCTCCACTTT. Its translation: CASSDPGAYGSPLHF.

CDR3 protein: CASSPGQYGYTF. As DNA, the CDR3 is TGTGCCAGCAGCCCGGGACAGTATGGCTACACCTTC. The chain couples TRBV2 to TRBJ1-2, with TRBD1 matching 7 bases. Per germline, CDR1 SNHLY and CDR2 FYNNEI. This CDR3 has 12 amino acids. V was clipped by 6 bases and J by 5 bases; unmatched bases: 3.

V and J are TRBV7-2 and TRBJ1-6; tentative D call: TRBD1 (5 bases). CDR3 size: 15 residues. The V gene's germline CDR1 is SGHTA and CDR2 FQGNSA. Trimming pared 5 bases from V and 1 base from J, leaving 9 bases between. The CDR3 loop is CASSQGVSYNSPLHF. The DNA of the CDR3 is TGTGCCAGCAGCCAAGGGGTGTCCTATAATTCACCCCTCCACTTT.

This rearrangement joins TRBV28 to TRBJ1-5; no clear D. This CDR3 spans 14 amino acids. Germline V gene sequence: CDR1 MDHEN, CDR2 SYDVKM. The V and J ends lost 8 bases and 7 bases respectively, with 18 bases between them. CDR3 sequence: CASAMTRSEQPQHF. Written as DNA, the CDR3 is TGTGCCAGCGCTATGACACGCTCGGAACAGCCCCAGCATTTT.

The chain uses TRBV6-6 and TRBJ2-7, with D unresolved. Trimming left V 5 bases short and J 5 bases short, with 16 bases between. Germline loops: CDR1 MNHNY, CDR2 SVGAGI (reference sequence). There are 14 residues in the CDR3. In DNA, the CDR3 is TGTGCCAGCAGTGGTTCAGCCTTGGAGAACGAGCAGTACTTC. Protein: CASSGSALENEQYF.

CDR3 in DNA: TGTGCCAGCAGTTTCGCCGACAACGGAGCTTTCTTT. Its protein product is CASSFADNGAFF. The chain links TRBV12-3 or TRBV12-4 to TRBJ1-1, with D unresolved. V was shortened by 3 bases and J by 10 bases, with 12 bases between the two germline ends. CDR3 size: 12 residues.

The genes are TRBV12-3 or TRBV12-4 and TRBJ1-2; a weak D match, TRBD1 (5 bases). CDR3 length equals 13 residues. Trimming cost V 6 bases and J 3 bases, with 11 bases left between them. CDR3 sequence reads: CASSPTGYYGYTF. CDR3 sequence (DNA): TGTGCCAGCAGCCCAACAGGTTACTATGGCTACACCTTC.

The chain combines TRBV18 with TRBJ1-3; possible D gene TRBD1, 5 bases. Per germline, CDR1 KGHSH and CDR2 LQKENI. V gave up 1 base and J gave up 0 bases, with 10 bases separating them. The CDR3 is made up of 16 amino acids. In DNA form, the CDR3 reads TGTGCCAGCTCACCACAACAGGCCGCCTCTGGAAACACCATATATTTT. This codes for CASSPQQAASGNTIYF.

V is TRBV9 and J is TRBJ2-2; the D gene is possibly TRBD2 (6 bases). V lost 1 base to trimming and J lost 4 bases, with 11 bases between them. Germline V lookup: CDR1 SGDLS, CDR2 YYNGEE. The CDR3 runs 15 residues. DNA of the CDR3: TGTGCCAGCAGCGTAATAGGAGCGGGCACCGGGGAGCTGTTTTTT. It codes for CASSVIGAGTGELFF.

This chain joins TRBV18 and TRBJ1-4, with D hard to call. Germline assignment: CDR1 KGHSH and CDR2 LQKENI. This CDR3 contains 16 residues. V lost 3 bases and J lost 7, with 18 bases in between. This chain's CDR3 is CASSPQRPEMGEKLFF. CDR3 bases: TGTGCCAGCTCACCTCAACGTCCGGAGATGGGTGAAAAACTGTTTTTT. The full variable domain, in which reference TRBV18 and TRBJ1-4 provide the parts outside the CDR3, is NAGVMQNPRHLVRRRGQEARLRCSPMKGHSHVYWYRQLPEEGLKFMVYLQKENIIDESGMPKERFSAEFPKEGPSILRIQQVVRGDSAAYFCASSPQRPEMGEKLFFGSGTQLSVL.

The chain carries TRBV3-1 (or the pseudogene TRBV3-2) and TRBJ2-6; 11 bases agree with TRBD1. The junction had 4 bases not matched to a gene; V was cut back by 6 bases and J by 0 bases. This CDR3 is built from 17 residues. Germline-derived CDR1 and CDR2 are LGHDT and YNNKEL (reference sequence). The CDR3 nucleotides are TGTGCCAGCAGTCCCGGGACAGGGGGCTCTGGGGCCAACGTCCTGACTTTC. It translates to CASSPGTGGSGANVLTF.

The genes are TRBV5-1 and TRBJ2-4; TRBD1 matches at 7 bases. This CDR3 is 16 amino acids long. The germline CDR1 and CDR2 sequences are SGHRS and YFSETQ. With V trimmed by 2 bases and J by 0 bases, 5 bases remained unmatched. The CDR3 bases are TGCGCCAGCAGCTTACATCCAGGGGGAGCCAAAAACATTCAGTACTTC. Encoded protein: CASSLHPGGAKNIQYF.

This sequence joins TRBV3-1 (or the pseudogene TRBV3-2) and TRBJ1-2, with unresolved D. Germline CDR1 and CDR2: LGHDT and YNNKEL (reference sequence). V was trimmed by 4 bases and J by 8 bases, leaving 14 bases between them. CDR3 length equals 13 residues. For the CDR3, the DNA is TGTGCCAGCAGCCTATACAGTGGCCAAGGCTACACCTTC. Translating it yields CASSLYSGQGYTF.

The J gene is TRBJ2-3, the V gene TRBV5-4, with 10 bases that match TRBD1. This CDR3 region has 15 residues. J gave up 5 bases and V 3 bases, and 6 bases lay outside the gene matches. Per the germline V gene, CDR1 is SGHNT and CDR2 is YYREEE (reference sequence). CDR3 in amino acids: CASSSRQGAGDTQYF. The CDR3 region has the DNA TGTGCCAGCAGCTCACGACAGGGGGCCGGAGATACGCAGTATTTT.

The chain has TRBV4-1 and TRBJ2-3; 9 bases are shared with TRBD2. The germline gives CDR1 MGHRA, CDR2 YSYEKL. Losses at the gene ends were 1 base for V and 1 base for J; bases not matched to a gene: 3. The CDR3 is 16 amino acids. CDR3 bases: TGCGCCAGCAGCCAAGTAGCGGGGGTGGGCACAGATACGCAGTATTTT. Its translation: CASSQVAGVGTDTQYF.

This sequence joins TRBV30 and TRBJ2-1; D may be TRBD1 (5 bases). Germline V lookup: CDR1 GTSNPN, CDR2 SVGIG (reference sequence). V gave up 7 bases and J gave up 2 bases, with 15 bases separating them. The CDR3 is 14 residues long. CDR3 region: CASTSGKTYNEQFF. For the CDR3, the DNA is TGTGCCTCAACCTCAGGGAAGACCTACAATGAGCAGTTCTTC.

The rearrangement joins TRBV19 to TRBJ1-2, with TRBD1 as a possible D gene (6 bases). The CDR3 consists of 14 residues. Trimming removed 7 bases from V and 4 bases from J, with 16 bases in between. From germline, CDR1 is LNHDA and CDR2 SQIVND (reference sequence). The CDR3 sequence is CASNHPPRGYGYTF. CDR3 DNA sequence: TGTGCCAGTAACCATCCCCCCAGGGGCTATGGCTACACCTTC.

V is TRBV5-1 and J is TRBJ1-6; 7 positions match TRBD1. Looked up from germline, CDR1 is SGHRS and CDR2 is YFSETQ. The CDR3 spans 17 residues. The junction had 8 bases not matched to a gene; V was cut back by 0 bases and J by 5 bases. In DNA form, the CDR3 reads TGCGCCAGCAGCTTGGCGTCGACGACAGGGAATAATTCACCCCTCCACTTT. It translates to CASSLASTTGNNSPLHF.

V and J are TRBV6-5 and TRBJ2-1, with 7 bases lining up with TRBD1. The CDR3 runs 15 residues. Germline assignment: CDR1 MNHEY and CDR2 SVGAGI. V lost 5 bases, J lost 5 bases, and 9 bases stayed unmatched. CDR3: CASSTGTVGNNEQFF. The CDR3 DNA sequence: TGTGCCAGCAGTACCGGGACAGTCGGAAACAATGAGCAGTTCTTC.

This clone has only one observation. The CDR3 bases are TGTGCCAGCTTAAGACAGGACTACTATGGCTACACCTTC. Its protein is CASLRQDYYGYTF. The genes are TRBV6-5 and TRBJ1-2; D might be TRBD1 (6 bases). Trimming took 8 bases from V and 3 from J, leaving 13 bases between them. Germline V gives CDR1 MNHEY, CDR2 SVGAGI. The CDR3 extends over 13 amino acids.

This clone was detected once. The J gene is TRBJ1-4, the V gene TRBV25-1; TRBD1 agrees at 11 bases. The CDR3 is 15 residues long. Germline-derived CDR1 and CDR2 are MGHDK and SYGVNS. V lost 6 bases and J lost 6; bases outside the gene matches: 6. The CDR3, as DNA: TGTGCCAGCAGCCGGACAGGGGGCGCCCATGAAAAACTGTTTTTT. Translation gives CASSRTGGAHEKLFF.

The chain carries TRBV18 and TRBJ2-2, with TRBD2 matching 8 bases. Trimming removed 1 base from V and 1 base from J; junction bases left unmatched: 5. There are 17 residues in the CDR3. CDR1 KGHSH and CDR2 LQKENI come from the germline V gene. CDR3 amino acids: CASSPLPLAGNTGELFF. DNA of the CDR3: TGTGCCAGCTCACCACTCCCCCTAGCGGGGAACACCGGGGAGCTGTTTTTT.

The rearrangement uses TRBV7-9 and TRBJ1-1, with 10 bases matching TRBD1. V shed 4 bases, J shed 8 bases, and the junction held 1 base outside the gene matches. This CDR3 has 12 residues. The germline gives CDR1 SEHNR, CDR2 FQNEAQ (reference sequence). This CDR3 reads CASSSTGGEAFF. The CDR3 DNA is TGTGCCAGCAGCTCGACAGGGGGCGAAGCTTTCTTT.